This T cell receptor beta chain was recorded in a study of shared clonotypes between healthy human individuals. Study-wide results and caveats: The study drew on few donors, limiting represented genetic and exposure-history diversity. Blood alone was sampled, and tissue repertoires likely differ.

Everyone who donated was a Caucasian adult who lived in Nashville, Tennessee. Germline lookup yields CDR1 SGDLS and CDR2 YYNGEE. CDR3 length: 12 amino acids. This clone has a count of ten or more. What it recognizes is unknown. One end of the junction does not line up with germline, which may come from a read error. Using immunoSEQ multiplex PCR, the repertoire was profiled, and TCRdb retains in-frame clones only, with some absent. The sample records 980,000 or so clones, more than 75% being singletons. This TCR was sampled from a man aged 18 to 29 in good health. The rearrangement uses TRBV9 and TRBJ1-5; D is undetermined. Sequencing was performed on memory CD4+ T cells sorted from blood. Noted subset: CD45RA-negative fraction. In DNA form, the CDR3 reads TGTGCCAGCGGCGTCGGAAATCAGCCCCAGCATTTT. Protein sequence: CASGVGNQPQHF.